This is a list of T cell receptor beta chains from one sample in a study of T cell responses to AZD1222 COVID-19 vaccine. Method: immunoSEQ multiplex PCR; TCRdb's copy keeps in-frame clones and lacks some. The table records 100,000 or so clones, around 90% of them present only once. This sample comprised peripheral blood, obtained on day 0 of AZD1222 vaccination. The source is an adult in good health. The CDR3 runs from the conserved cysteine through the conserved F or W. A D gene is named only where the DNA matches it firmly.

-	TRBV10-3	TRBJ1-4	TGTGCCATCAGTGACAACCGTGCAACTAATGAAAAACTGTTTTTT	CAISDNRATNEKLFF
TRBD2	TRBV6-5	TRBJ2-7	TGTGCCAGCAGTTACTCAGGACTAGCGGGAATGTACGAGCAGTACTTC	CASSYSGLAGMYEQYF
TRBD1	TRBV14	TRBJ2-7	TGTGCCAGCAGCCTTTCCGGGACAGGATACGAGCAGTACTTC	CASSLSGTGYEQYF
-	TRBV27	TRBJ1-5	TGTGCCAGCAGTTATGGTAGGGGAGGTCAGCCCCAGCATTTT	CASSYGRGGQPQHF
-	TRBV2	TRBJ1-5	TGTGCCAGCGGAGGCAATCAGCCCCAGCATTTT	CASGGNQPQHF
TRBD2	TRBV28	TRBJ2-7	TGTGCCAGCAGTGTCGGGGGGGCTGACCCTACCCACGAGCAGTACTTC	CASSVGGADPTHEQYF
-	TRBV27	TRBJ2-5	TGTGCCAGCAGTTCCTCGGGTCCCGGCGGGACCCAGTACTTC	CASSSSGPGGTQYF
-	TRBV19	TRBJ1-4	TGTGCCAGTAGATCAGGGCCAACTAATGAAAAACTGTTTTTT	CASRSGPTNEKLFF
TRBD1	TRBV19	TRBJ2-1	TGTGCCACACAACAGGGGTTTGGCACACACAATGAGCAGTTCTTC	CATQQGFGTHNEQFF
TRBD2	TRBV6-5	TRBJ2-3	TGTGCCAGCAGACTAGCGGGAGCTTCAGATACGCAGTATTTT	CASRLAGASDTQYF